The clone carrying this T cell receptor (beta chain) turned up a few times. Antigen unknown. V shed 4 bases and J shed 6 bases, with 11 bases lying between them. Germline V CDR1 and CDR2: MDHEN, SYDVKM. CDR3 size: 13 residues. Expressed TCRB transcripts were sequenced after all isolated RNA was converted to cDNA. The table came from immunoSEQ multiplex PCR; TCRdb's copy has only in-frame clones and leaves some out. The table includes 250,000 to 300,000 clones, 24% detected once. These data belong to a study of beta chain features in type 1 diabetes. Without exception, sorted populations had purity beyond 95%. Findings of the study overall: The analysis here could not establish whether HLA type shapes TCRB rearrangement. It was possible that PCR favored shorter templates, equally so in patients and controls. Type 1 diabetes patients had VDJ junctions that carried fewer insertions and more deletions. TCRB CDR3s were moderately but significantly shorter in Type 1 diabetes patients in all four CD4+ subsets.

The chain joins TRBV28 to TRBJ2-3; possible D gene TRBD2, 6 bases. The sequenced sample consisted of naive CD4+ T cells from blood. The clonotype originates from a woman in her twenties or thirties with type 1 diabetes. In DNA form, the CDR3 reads TGTGCCAGCAGTTCGGGGAGGCCGGATACGCAGTATTTT. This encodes CASSSGRPDTQYF.